The clone carrying this TCR beta chain was seen a few times. The data were taken from a study of Graves' ophthalmopathy and Graves' hyperthyroidism. Included hyperthyroidism patients were aged 18 to 65 and newly diagnosed (under 2 months' duration). Looked up from germline, CDR1 is SEHNR and CDR2 is FQNEAQ (reference sequence). Trimming took 4 bases from V and 6 from J; bases not matched to a gene: 15. The CDR3 contains 17 residues. Amplified material comprised TCR beta CDR3 regions derived from RNA transcripts. HTBI primers served in a first-round RT-PCR, which a second-round multiplex PCR followed. MiXCR, applied by TCRdb to the multiplex PCR reads, yields one record per CDR3 protein. The sample yields roughly 600,000 distinct CDR3 sequences, about 35% seen once.

This chain links TRBV7-9 with TRBJ2-3; 8 nucleotides align to TRBD2. The sequence came from an adult man with Graves' hyperthyroidism. Sample: peripheral blood or thyroid tissue (not recorded which). The CDR3 spells CASSYSGGPTGFDTQYF. DNA for the CDR3: TGTGCCAGCAGCTACAGCGGGGGCCCTACCGGCTTCGATACGCAGTATTTT.